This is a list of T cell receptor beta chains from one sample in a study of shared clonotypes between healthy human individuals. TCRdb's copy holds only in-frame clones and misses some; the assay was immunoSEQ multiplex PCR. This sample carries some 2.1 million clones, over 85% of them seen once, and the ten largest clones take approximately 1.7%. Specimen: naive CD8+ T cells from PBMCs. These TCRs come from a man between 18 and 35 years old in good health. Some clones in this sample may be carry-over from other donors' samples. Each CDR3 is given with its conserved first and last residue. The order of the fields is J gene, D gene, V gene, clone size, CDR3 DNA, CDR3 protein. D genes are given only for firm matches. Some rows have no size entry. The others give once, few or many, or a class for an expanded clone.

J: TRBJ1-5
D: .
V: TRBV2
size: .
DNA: TGTGCCAGCAGCTGGGTGTATAGCAATCAGCCCCAGCATTTT
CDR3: CASSWVYSNQPQHF

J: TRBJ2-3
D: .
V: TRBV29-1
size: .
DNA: TGCAGCGTTGTGTCCCTTAGGCGCACAGATACGCAGTATTTT
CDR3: CSVVSLRRTDTQYF

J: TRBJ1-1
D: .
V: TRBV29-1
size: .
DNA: TGCTCCGGGGACCGTCAAAAAGCTTTCTTT
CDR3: CSGDRQKAFF

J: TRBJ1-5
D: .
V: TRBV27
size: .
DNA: TGTGCCAGCAGTTTGTTAGGCAATCAGCCCCAGCATTTT
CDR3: CASSLLGNQPQHF

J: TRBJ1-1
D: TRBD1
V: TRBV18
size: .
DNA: TGTGCCAGCTCACCGGGACAGCGACTGAACACTGAAGCTTTCTTT
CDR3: CASSPGQRLNTEAFF

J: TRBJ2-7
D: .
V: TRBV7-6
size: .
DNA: TGTGCCAGCAGCTTTTTTCAGGGGCAATCCTACGAGCAGTACTTC
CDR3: CASSFFQGQSYEQYF

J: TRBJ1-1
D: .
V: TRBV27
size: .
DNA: TGTGCCAGCAGTTTATTAGGAGTGAACACTGAAGCTTTCTTT
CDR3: CASSLLGVNTEAFF

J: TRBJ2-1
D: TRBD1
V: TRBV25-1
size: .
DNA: TGTGCCAGCAGCCACAGGGGCAACAATGAGCAGTTCTTC
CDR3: CASSHRGNNEQFF

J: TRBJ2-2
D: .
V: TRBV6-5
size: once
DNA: TGTGCCAGCAGTTACAGGGCCGACACCGGGGAGCTGTTTTTT
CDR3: CASSYRADTGELFF

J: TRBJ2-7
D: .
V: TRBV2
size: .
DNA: TGTGCCAGCACACAACGGGGGCGGACGGGCTACGAGCAGTACTTC
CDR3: CASTQRGRTGYEQYF

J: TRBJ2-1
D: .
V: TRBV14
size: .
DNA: TGTGCCAGCAGCCAAGATCCCCTAGCCGGTAATGAGCAGTTCTTC
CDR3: CASSQDPLAGNEQFF

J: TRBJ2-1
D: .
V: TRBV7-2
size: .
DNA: TGTGCCAGCAGCCCCGCGGGCTCCATCAATGAGCAGTTCTTC
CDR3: CASSPAGSINEQFF

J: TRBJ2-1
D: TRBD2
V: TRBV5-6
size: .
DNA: TGTGCCAGCAGCTTGGAACTAGCGGGTTACAATGAGCAGTTCTTC
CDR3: CASSLELAGYNEQFF

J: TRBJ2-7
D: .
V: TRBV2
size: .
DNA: TGTGCCAGCAGCCCACTGAAGACAGGAAGGCACCCCTACGAGCAGTACTTC
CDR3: CASSPLKTGRHPYEQYF

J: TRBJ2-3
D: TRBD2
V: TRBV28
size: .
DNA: TGTGCCAGCTCCGTGGGGGGGACTAGCGGGGAGCGTACGCAGTATTTT
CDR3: CASSVGGTSGERTQYF

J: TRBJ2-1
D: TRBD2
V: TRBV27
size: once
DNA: TGTGCCAGCAGTTTGCGGGGGAGTCAGTTCTTC
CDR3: CASSLRGSQFF

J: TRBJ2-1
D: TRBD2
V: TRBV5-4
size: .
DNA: TGTGCCAGCAGCCTCAAGCGGGAGAGGAGCTACAATGAGCAGTTCTTC
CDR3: CASSLKRERSYNEQFF

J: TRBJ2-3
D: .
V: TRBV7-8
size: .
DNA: TGTGCCAGCAGCCCCTCTCGTAGCACAGATACGCAGTATTTT
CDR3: CASSPSRSTDTQYF

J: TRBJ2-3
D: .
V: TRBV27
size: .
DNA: TGTGCCAGCAGTTTATACGGTCCCGGAGGAGATACGCAGTATTTT
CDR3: CASSLYGPGGDTQYF

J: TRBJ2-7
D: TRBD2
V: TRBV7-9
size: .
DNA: TGTGCCAGCAGCCTAACTAGCGGAGCCTCCTACGAGCAGTACTTC
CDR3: CASSLTSGASYEQYF